Listed below are T cell receptor beta chains from one sample, sequenced in a study of CXCR3-negative and CXCR3-positive naive CD8 T cells. TCRdb re-called the 5' RACE reads; one entry per CDR3 protein, DNA not given. The clone table shows 100,000 to 150,000 distinct CDR3 sequences, with the ten largest holding under 0.5%. Sequences were obtained from naive CXCR3- CD8+ T cells from blood. Source of these receptors: a human donor in good health. Some clones in this sample may be carry-over from other donors' samples. Each CDR3 is given with its conserved first and last residue.

j_call	v_call	cdr3_aa
TRBJ1-5	TRBV4-3	CASSQGVGPPQPQHF
TRBJ1-2	TRBV28	CASSLPGQPARYGYTF
TRBJ2-3	TRBV7-9	CASSSVGQGTDTQYF
TRBJ2-5	TRBV29-1	CSVEAGQGLTLQETQYF
TRBJ2-5	TRBV5-1	CASSWTSGGEETQYF
TRBJ2-7	TRBV4-3	CASSQGGQGPYEQYF
TRBJ2-5	TRBV7-9	CASSQLVAGVSGQETQYF
TRBJ2-3	TRBV11-3	CASSYSGGVFDTQYF
TRBJ2-7	TRBV12-3/TRBV12-4	CASGALYEQYF
TRBJ2-1	TRBV12-3/TRBV12-4	CASTSPGQGSYNEQFF
TRBJ2-1	TRBV5-5	CASSLEAGRVRGNEQFF
TRBJ2-7	TRBV5-1	CASRYTSNYEQYF
TRBJ2-1	TRBV7-9	CASSPLAGGGYEQFF
TRBJ2-1	TRBV24-1	CATSDLRQAEDNEQFF
TRBJ2-1	TRBV7-3	CASSSGTSDNEQFF
TRBJ2-7	TRBV14	CASSQEGVLAYEQYF
TRBJ2-7	TRBV4-1	CASSQFMGGVYEQYF